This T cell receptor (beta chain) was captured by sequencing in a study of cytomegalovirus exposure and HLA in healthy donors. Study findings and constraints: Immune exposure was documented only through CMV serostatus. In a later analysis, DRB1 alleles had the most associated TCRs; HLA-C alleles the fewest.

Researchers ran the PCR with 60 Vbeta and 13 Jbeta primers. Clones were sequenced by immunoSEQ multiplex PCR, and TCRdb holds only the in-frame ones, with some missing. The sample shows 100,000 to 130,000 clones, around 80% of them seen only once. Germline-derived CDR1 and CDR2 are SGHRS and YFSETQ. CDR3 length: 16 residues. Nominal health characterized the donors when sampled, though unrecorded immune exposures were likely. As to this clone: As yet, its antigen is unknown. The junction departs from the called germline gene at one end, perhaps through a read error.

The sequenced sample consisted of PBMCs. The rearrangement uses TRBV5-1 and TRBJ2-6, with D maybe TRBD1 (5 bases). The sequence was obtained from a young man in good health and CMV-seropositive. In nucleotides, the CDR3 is TGCGCCAGCAGCTTGGAGGGGAACCCTGGGGCCAACGGCCTGACTTTC. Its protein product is CASSLEGNPGANGLTF.